The following is a T cell receptor (beta chain) sequence with its context. This clone was found once. What antigen it recognizes has not been identified. Base quality data are lacking; no much larger clone is found one base away. TCRbeta CDR3 regions were amplified from genomic DNA by means of the immunoSEQ Assay, a bias-controlled multiplex PCR. On the study's bioinformatics: Within the assay, amplification of reference gene primers was used to estimate how many nucleated cells each sample contained. Sequence reads were collapsed and filtered to measure the absolute abundance of every unique TCRbeta CDR3 rearrangement. For each sample, productive Simpson clonality was calculated by taking the square root of Simpson's diversity index across productive rearrangements. The source is immuneACCESS, and TCRdb retained only in-frame sequences with V and J called. Part of the clones is not carried over; for the studies checked, unresolved V genes explain less than half of this, and the remainder is unexplained. V and J calls and clone size are as listed in that table; D and trimming were resolved from the DNA. Across this sample there are some 220,000 clones, with roughly nine tenths seen only once. The ten largest clonotypes hold 3.1% of the sample.

The sample originates from a study of blood T cell repertoires in COVID-19 (dated by TCRdb to 2020 to 2022). With respect to the entire study: For ImmuneRACE Cohort 3, a participant was defined as recovered based on two consecutive negative NP/OP PCR tests, clearance by a healthcare professional, or resolution of symptoms. The repertoires were released in a freely available public database meant as a resource for research on the immune response to SARS-CoV-2. HLA class I and class II types, where available, came from metadata supplied by the sample provider rather than from assay-based typing. The dataset comprised deeply sampled blood TCRbeta repertoires from subjects exposed to, actively infected with, or recovered from COVID-19. The prospective study material was composed of cDNA or gDNA derived from T cells, B-cell-depleted T cells, or PBMCs. The collaborator samples originated in the United States, Italy and Spain and spanned the acute and convalescent phases of COVID-19. Nearly every sample came with metadata listing a de-identified subject ID, COVID-19 status, age in years and sex. The samples were drawn from two sources: the first 160 participants of the ongoing ImmuneRACE study, and some 1,300 subjects contributed by 6 global collaborators. Study-level results and caveats: How much clinical and demographic metadata was included differed by source and by participant, and the metadata was provided uncurated.

From cysteine to phenylalanine, the CDR3 is 17 amino acids long. Kept here is only the CDR3 DNA, which spans 51 bases and is read in frame from base 1. In the prospective study, participants were roughly 18 to 100 years old, resided in approximately 25 geographic areas of the United States, and were enrolled through a virtual design. In the prospective study, participants were assigned to cohorts based on the clinical history participants reported in a screening survey and a study questionnaire. In the prospective study, mobile phlebotomists collected whole blood, serum and a nasopharyngeal or oropharyngeal swab from each participant. Prospective study participants could optionally give additional blood draws and questionnaires over an approximately two-month period. Prospective study blood samples were shipped either frozen or at room temperature before DNA extraction.

The source material was PBMCs or T cells enriched from blood (not recorded which). This TCR came from a woman aged 50 to 65 in a cohort exposed to, infected with or recovered from COVID-19 (not recorded which). The sequence joins TRBV21-1 to TRBJ1-4; the D segment call TRBD1 is taken from the table without a DNA check. TRBV21-1 is noted as a pseudogene. The CDR3 loop reads CASRLDRLLYPMEKLFF. The sequenced DNA: TGTGCCAGCCGCCTAGACAGGTTATTGTATCCAATGGAAAAACTGTTTTTT.